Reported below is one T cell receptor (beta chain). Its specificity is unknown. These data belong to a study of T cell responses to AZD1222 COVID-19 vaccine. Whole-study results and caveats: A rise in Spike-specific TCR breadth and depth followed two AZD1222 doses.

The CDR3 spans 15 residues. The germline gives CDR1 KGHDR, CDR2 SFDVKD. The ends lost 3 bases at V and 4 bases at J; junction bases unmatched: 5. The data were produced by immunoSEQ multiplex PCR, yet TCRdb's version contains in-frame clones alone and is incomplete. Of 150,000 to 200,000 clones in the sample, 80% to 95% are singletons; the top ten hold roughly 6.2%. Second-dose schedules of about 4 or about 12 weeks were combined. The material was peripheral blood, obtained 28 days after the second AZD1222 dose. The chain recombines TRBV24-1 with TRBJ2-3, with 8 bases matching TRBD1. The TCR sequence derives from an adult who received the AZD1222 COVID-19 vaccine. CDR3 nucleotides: TGTGCCACCAGTGATGATGACAGGGGAGCAGATACGCAGTATTTT. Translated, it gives CATSDDDRGADTQYF.